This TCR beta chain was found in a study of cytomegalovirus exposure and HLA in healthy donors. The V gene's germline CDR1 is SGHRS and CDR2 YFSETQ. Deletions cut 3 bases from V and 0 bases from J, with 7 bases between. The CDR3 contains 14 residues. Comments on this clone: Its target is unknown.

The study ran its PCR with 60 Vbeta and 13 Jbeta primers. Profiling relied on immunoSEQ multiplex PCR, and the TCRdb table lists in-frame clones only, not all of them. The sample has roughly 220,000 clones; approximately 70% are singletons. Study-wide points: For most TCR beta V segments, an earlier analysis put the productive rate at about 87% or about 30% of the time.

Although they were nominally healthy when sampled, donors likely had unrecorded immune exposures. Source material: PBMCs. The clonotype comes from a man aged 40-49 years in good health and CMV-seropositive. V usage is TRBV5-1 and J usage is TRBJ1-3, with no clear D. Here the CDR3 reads CASSSEGSGNTIYF. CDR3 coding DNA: TGCGCCAGCAGCTCGGAGGGCTCTGGAAACACCATATATTTT.